Listed below are T cell receptor beta chains from one sample, sequenced in a study of CXCR3-negative and CXCR3-positive naive CD8 T cells. Each CDR3 protein gets one entry in TCRdb, which reprocessed the 5' RACE reads and gives no DNA. Seen in this sample are tens of thousands of distinct CDR3 sequences; the ten most common clones hold roughly 14%. The specimen sequenced was memory CD8+ T cells from blood. Receptor source: a human donor in good health. Some clones in this sample may be carry-over from other donors' samples. The CDR3 runs from the conserved cysteine through the conserved F or W. Fields, in order: CDR3 protein, V gene, J gene.

cdr3_aa: CASSELDLLYTDTQYF
v_call: TRBV7-2
j_call: TRBJ2-3

cdr3_aa: CASRLRGQETQYF
v_call: TRBV2
j_call: TRBJ2-5

cdr3_aa: CIQPTGGHPRPDTQYF
v_call: TRBV29-1
j_call: TRBJ2-3

cdr3_aa: CASSSGPPTDTQYF
v_call: TRBV6-5
j_call: TRBJ2-3

cdr3_aa: CASSPYGEQFF
v_call: TRBV28
j_call: TRBJ2-1

cdr3_aa: CASSPGRGNTEAFF
v_call: TRBV12-3/TRBV12-4
j_call: TRBJ1-1

cdr3_aa: CASRELHLDNEQFF
v_call: TRBV28
j_call: TRBJ2-1

cdr3_aa: CASSYSAEGGANVLTF
v_call: TRBV6-2/TRBV6-3
j_call: TRBJ2-6

cdr3_aa: CASSQGASGNQPQHF
v_call: TRBV6-4
j_call: TRBJ1-5

cdr3_aa: CASSESRQGVTEAFF
v_call: TRBV10-1
j_call: TRBJ1-1

cdr3_aa: CASSQDEGSHSGANVLTF
v_call: TRBV4-1
j_call: TRBJ2-6

cdr3_aa: CASSVTSGTTNEQFF
v_call: TRBV9
j_call: TRBJ2-1

cdr3_aa: CSARSRAISYEQYF
v_call: TRBV20-1
j_call: TRBJ2-7

cdr3_aa: CASSFGPPDTQYF
v_call: TRBV12-3/TRBV12-4
j_call: TRBJ2-3

cdr3_aa: CASSLFNGSYEQYF
v_call: TRBV28
j_call: TRBJ2-7

cdr3_aa: CASSQNRVGTTEAFF
v_call: TRBV5-1
j_call: TRBJ1-1

cdr3_aa: CASSLSGRYNEQFF
v_call: TRBV7-6
j_call: TRBJ2-1

cdr3_aa: CASSLGQGGYIGNSPLHF
v_call: TRBV13
j_call: TRBJ1-6

cdr3_aa: CASSLDFTGGLYEQYF
v_call: TRBV28
j_call: TRBJ2-7

cdr3_aa: CASSRRREAENEKLFF
v_call: TRBV6-5
j_call: TRBJ1-4

cdr3_aa: CSVGSGGASEQFF
v_call: TRBV29-1
j_call: TRBJ2-1

cdr3_aa: CASSVGDTYNEQFF
v_call: TRBV9
j_call: TRBJ2-1